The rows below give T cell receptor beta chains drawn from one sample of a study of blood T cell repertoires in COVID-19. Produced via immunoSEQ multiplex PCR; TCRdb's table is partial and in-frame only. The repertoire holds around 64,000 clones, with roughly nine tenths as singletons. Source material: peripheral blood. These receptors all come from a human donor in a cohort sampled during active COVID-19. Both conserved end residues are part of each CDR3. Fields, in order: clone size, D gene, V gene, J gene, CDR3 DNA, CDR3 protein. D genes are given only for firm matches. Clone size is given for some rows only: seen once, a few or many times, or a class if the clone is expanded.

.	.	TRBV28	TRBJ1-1	TGTGCCAGCAGGCCAAAACCGCGGAACACTGAAGCTTTCTTT	CASRPKPRNTEAFF
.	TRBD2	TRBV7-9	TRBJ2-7	TGTGCCAGCAGCTCCCGGGGGACTAGCGGGAGATACGAGCAGTACTTC	CASSSRGTSGRYEQYF
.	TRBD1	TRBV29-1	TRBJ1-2	TGCAGCTCCTCGGGACAGGGGGCGGATGGCTACACCTTC	CSSSGQGADGYTF
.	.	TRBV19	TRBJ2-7	TGTGCCAGTAGTATAGATCCTGGCAGGGCCTACGAGCAGTACTTC	CASSIDPGRAYEQYF
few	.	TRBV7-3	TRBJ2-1	TGTGCCAGCAGCTTAAATCAGGACAATGAGCAGTTCTTC	CASSLNQDNEQFF
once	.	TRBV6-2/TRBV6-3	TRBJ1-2	TGTGCCAGCAGTTACAGTGGAGACATCCTTTCGGCGGGCTATGGCTACACCTTC	CASSYSGDILSAGYGYTF
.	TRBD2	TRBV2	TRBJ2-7	TGTGCCAGCAGTGCTCCGAGCGGGAGTCGGTACGAGCAGTACTTC	CASSAPSGSRYEQYF
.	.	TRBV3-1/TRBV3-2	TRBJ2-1	TGTGCCAGCATGGTTGAGCCCCCCCCCTTGAATGAGCAGTTCTTC	CASMVEPPPLNEQFF
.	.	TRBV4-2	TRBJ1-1	TGTGCCAGCAGCCAAGATCTGGCCCGGGGGGTCGCTTTCTTT	CASSQDLARGVAFF
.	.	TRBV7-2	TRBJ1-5	TGTGCCAGCAGCCGGGACACTTATCAGCCCCAGCATTTT	CASSRDTYQPQHF
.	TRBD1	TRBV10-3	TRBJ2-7	TGTGCCATCAGTGAGGGACAGGGGTACTACGAGCAGTACTTC	CAISEGQGYYEQYF
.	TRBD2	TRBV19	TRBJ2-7	TGTGCCAGTAGGTCTAGCGGGAGGATTAGGACCTACGAGCAGTACTTC	CASRSSGRIRTYEQYF
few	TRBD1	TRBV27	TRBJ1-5	TGTGCCAGCAGTTCAGGGGGCAGGGGCAATCAGCCCCAGCATTTT	CASSSGGRGNQPQHF
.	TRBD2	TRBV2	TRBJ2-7	TGTGCCAGCGGACTAGCGGGAGTAGGGGAGCAGTACTTC	CASGLAGVGEQYF
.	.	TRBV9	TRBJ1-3	TGTGCCAGCAGCGTAGTTCCGGGTTCGTCTGGAAACACCATATATTTT	CASSVVPGSSGNTIYF
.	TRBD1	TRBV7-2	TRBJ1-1	TGTGCCAGCAGCTTAGGGGCAGGGGGGCGGACTGAAGCTTTCTTT	CASSLGAGGRTEAFF
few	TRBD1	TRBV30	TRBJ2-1	TGTGCCTCCTTGACAGGGAGCGTATCCAATGAGCAGTTCTTC	CASLTGSVSNEQFF
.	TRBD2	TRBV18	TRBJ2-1	TGTGCCAGCTCACCCAGGATAGCGGGGGCCTACAATGAGCAGTTCTTC	CASSPRIAGAYNEQFF
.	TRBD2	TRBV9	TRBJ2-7	TGTGCCAGCAGCGTAGCGGGAGGCGGCTACGAGCAGTACTTC	CASSVAGGGYEQYF
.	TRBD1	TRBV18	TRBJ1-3	TGTGCCAGCTCACTGGCGACAGGGGGTTCTGGAAACACCATATATTTT	CASSLATGGSGNTIYF
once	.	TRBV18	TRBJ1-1	TGTGCCAGCTCACCAGTCGGGGACACTGAAGCTTTCTTT	CASSPVGDTEAFF
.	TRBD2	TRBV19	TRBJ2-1	TGTGCCAGTAGTATGACTAGCGGGAGGTGGGGTGAGCAGTTCTTC	CASSMTSGRWGEQFF
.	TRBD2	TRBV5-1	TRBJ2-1	TGCGCCAGCAGCAGAATCGTAGCGGGAGGTGACTCTTATTACAATGAGCAGTTCTTC	CASSRIVAGGDSYYNEQFF
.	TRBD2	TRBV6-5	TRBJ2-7	TGTGCCAGCAGCTCACGGCGGGGGGGCTACGAGCAGTACTTC	CASSSRRGGYEQYF
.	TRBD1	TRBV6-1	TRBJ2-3	TGTGCCAGCAGTGGGGGGACAGCACCTAGCACAGATACGCAGTATTTT	CASSGGTAPSTDTQYF
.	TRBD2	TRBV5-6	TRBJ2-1	TGTGCCAGCAGCTTGGTCCGTGTAGCGGGAGGGCAGTTCTTC	CASSLVRVAGGQFF
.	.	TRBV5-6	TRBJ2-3	TGTGCCAGCAGCTTGGTCGGGGAGCGTATAGATACGCAGTATTTT	CASSLVGERIDTQYF
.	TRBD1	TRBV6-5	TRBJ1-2	TGTGCCAGCAGCTACCCGACAAACAGGGGGCGGCTTGGCTACACCTTC	CASSYPTNRGRLGYTF
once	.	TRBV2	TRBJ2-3	TGTGCCAGCAGTAAGCACCACTCTAGCACAGATACGCAGTATTTT	CASSKHHSSTDTQYF
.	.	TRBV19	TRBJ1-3	TGTGCCAGTAAAGAGACAGCCTCTGGAAACACCATATATTTT	CASKETASGNTIYF
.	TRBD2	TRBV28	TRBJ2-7	TGTGCCAGCAGGGGGGGGACTAGCGGGGACTACGAGCAGTACTTC	CASRGGTSGDYEQYF
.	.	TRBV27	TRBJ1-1	TGTGCCAGCACCCGAGGGGAGGGCATGAACACTGAAGCTTTCTTT	CASTRGEGMNTEAFF
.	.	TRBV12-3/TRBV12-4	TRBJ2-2	TGTGCCAGCGCTACTCTCACCGGGGAGCTGTTTTTT	CASATLTGELFF
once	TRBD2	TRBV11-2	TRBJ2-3	TGTGCCAGCACCAAGGGGCTAGCGGGGGCCAGAGATACGCAGTATTTT	CASTKGLAGARDTQYF
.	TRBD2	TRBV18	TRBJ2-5	TGTGCCAGCACAGGACTAGCGGGAGGGTCCGGCCGAGAGACCCAGTACTTC	CASTGLAGGSGRETQYF
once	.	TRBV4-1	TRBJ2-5	TGCGCCAGCAGCCAAGATCCCCGGCGGCGGGAGACCCAGTACTTC	CASSQDPRRRETQYF
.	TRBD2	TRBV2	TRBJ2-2	TGTGCCAGCAGTGAGGGACTAGCGGGAGGGTCTGCCGGGGAGCTGTTTTTT	CASSEGLAGGSAGELFF
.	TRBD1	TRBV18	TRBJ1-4	TGTGCCAGCTCCCCGGGACAGGACAATGAAAAACTGTTTTTT	CASSPGQDNEKLFF
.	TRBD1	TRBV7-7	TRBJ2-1	TGTGCTAGCAGCTTAAGTTTACAGGGGGCACATGAGCAGTTCTTC	CASSLSLQGAHEQFF
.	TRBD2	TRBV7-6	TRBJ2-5	TGTGCCAGCAGTTTTATTTCCGGGACTAGCGCAGAGACCCAGTACTTC	CASSFISGTSAETQYF
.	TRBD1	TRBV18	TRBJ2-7	TGTGCCAGCTCACCACAGGGGGCACCGTTCTACGAGCAGTACTTC	CASSPQGAPFYEQYF
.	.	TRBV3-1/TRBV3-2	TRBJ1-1	TGTGCCAGCAGCCAAGATCGGGGGGTCGGGGGAAGGAACACTGAAGCTTTCTTT	CASSQDRGVGGRNTEAFF
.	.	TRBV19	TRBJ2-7	TGTGCCAGTAGTCTCCAGGGCCCGAGCGAGCAGTACTTC	CASSLQGPSEQYF
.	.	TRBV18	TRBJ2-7	TGTGCCAGCTCCTTTAACAGGGACGAGCAGTACTTC	CASSFNRDEQYF
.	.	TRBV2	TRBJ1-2	TGTGCCAGCAGACCCCTTGGAGCTAGCTATGGCTACACCTTC	CASRPLGASYGYTF
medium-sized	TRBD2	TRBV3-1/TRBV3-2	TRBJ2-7	TGTGCCAGCAGCCAAGGGAATAGCGGGAGGTACTACGAGCAGTACTTC	CASSQGNSGRYYEQYF
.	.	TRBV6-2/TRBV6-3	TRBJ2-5	TGTGCCAGCAGTTACTCGAATACAGACCAAGAGACCCAGTACTTC	CASSYSNTDQETQYF
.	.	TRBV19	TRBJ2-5	TGTGCCAGTAGTACCTCTGACTCCACTCAAGAGACCCAGTACTTC	CASSTSDSTQETQYF
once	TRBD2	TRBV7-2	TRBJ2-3	TGTGCCAGCAGGAAGGGGACTAGCGGGGGCTCGGGCACAGATACGCAGTATTTT	CASRKGTSGGSGTDTQYF
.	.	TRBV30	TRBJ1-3	TGTGCCTGGAGTCCCCACGCGGCTGGAAACACCATATATTTT	CAWSPHAAGNTIYF
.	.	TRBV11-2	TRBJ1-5	TGTGCCAGCAGCCAAACAGGTACTCAGCCCCAGCATTTT	CASSQTGTQPQHF
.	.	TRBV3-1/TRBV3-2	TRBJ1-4	TGTGCCAGCACCAACAGGGCGTCTAATGAAAAACTGTTTTTT	CASTNRASNEKLFF
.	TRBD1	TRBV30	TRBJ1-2	TGTGCCTGGACAGGGGGATTTATTTATGGCTACACCTTC	CAWTGGFIYGYTF